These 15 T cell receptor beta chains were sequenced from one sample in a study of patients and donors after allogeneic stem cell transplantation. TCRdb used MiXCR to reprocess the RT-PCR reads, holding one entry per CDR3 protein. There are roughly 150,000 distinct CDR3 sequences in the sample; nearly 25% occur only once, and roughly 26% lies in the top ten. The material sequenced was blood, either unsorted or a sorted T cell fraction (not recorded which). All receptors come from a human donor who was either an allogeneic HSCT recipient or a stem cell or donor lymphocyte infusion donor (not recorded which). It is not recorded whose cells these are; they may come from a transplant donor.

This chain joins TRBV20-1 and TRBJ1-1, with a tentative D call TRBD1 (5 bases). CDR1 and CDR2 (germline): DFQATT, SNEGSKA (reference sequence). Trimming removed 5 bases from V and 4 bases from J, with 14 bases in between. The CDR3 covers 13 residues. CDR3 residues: CSAPKVGGTEAFF. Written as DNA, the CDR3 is TGCAGTGCTCCCAAAGTGGGGGGCACTGAAGCTTTCTTT.

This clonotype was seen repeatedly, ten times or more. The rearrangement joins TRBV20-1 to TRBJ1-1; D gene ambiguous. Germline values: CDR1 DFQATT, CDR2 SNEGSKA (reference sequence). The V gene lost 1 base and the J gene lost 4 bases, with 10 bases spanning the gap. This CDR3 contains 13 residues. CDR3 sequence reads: CSARVSLRTEAFF. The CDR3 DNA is TGCAGTGCTAGAGTTTCTCTCCGCACTGAAGCTTTCTTT.

CDR3 residues: CASSPITSYEQYF. The CDR3 nucleotides are TGTGCCAGCAGTCCTATAACCTCCTACGAGCAGTACTTC. The chain joins TRBV27 to TRBJ2-7; unclear D gene. This CDR3 region has 13 residues. Germline V lookup: CDR1 MNHEY, CDR2 SMNVEV (reference sequence). The V end was cut by 5 bases, the J end by 0 bases, with 8 bases between.

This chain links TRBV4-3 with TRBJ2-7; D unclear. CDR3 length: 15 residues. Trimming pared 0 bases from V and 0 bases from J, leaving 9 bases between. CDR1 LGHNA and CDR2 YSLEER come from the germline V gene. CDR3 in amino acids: CASSQDSDSSYEQYF. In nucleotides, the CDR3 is TGCGCCAGCAGCCAAGACAGCGATAGCTCCTACGAGCAGTACTTC.

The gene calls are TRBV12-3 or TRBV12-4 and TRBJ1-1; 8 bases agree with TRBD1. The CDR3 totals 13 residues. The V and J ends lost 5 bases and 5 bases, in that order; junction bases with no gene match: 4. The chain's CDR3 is CASSGQGVTEAFF. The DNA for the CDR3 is TGTGCCAGCAGTGGACAGGGAGTAACTGAAGCTTTCTTT.

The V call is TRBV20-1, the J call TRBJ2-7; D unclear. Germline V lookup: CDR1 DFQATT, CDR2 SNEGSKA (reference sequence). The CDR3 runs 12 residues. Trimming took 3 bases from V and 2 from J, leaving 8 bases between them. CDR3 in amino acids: CSASNPPYEQYF. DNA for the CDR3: TGCAGTGCTAGCAACCCCCCCTACGAGCAGTACTTC.

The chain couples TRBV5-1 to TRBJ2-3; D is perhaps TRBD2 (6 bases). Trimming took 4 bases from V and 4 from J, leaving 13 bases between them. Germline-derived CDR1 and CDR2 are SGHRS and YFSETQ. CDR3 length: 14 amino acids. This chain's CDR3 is CASSRSSEADTQYF. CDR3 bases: TGCGCCAGCAGCCGATCTAGCGAGGCAGATACGCAGTATTTT.

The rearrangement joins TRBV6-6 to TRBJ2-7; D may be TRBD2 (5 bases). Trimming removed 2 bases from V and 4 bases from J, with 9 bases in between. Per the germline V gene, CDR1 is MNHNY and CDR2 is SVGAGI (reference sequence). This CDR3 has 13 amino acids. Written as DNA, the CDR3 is TGTGCCAGCAGTTACCCAGGACTGTACGAGCAGTACTTC. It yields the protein CASSYPGLYEQYF.

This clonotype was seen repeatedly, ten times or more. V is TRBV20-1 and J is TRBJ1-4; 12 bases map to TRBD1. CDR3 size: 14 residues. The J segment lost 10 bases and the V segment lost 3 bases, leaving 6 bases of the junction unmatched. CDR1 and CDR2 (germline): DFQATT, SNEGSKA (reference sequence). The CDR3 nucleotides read TGCAGTGCTAGGGGGGACAGGGGGCTTGGAAAACTGTTTTTT. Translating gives CSARGDRGLGKLFF.

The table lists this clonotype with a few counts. CDR3 nucleotides: TGCAGTGCTCCGGGGGCGGGAGGGCTCACAGATACGCAGTATTTT. Translation: CSAPGAGGLTDTQYF. The chain recombines TRBV20-1 with TRBJ2-3; 9 bases align to TRBD2. This CDR3 contains 15 residues. V lost 5 bases, J lost 2 bases, and 8 bases stayed unmatched. The germline CDR1 and CDR2 sequences are DFQATT and SNEGSKA (reference sequence).

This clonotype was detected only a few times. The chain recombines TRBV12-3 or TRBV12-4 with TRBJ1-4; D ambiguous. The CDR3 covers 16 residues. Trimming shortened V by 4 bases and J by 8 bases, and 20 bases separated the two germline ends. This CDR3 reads CASSSLKSREEEKLFF. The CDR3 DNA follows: TGTGCCAGCAGTTCCCTCAAATCCCGGGAAGAAGAAAAACTGTTTTTT.

The CDR3 spells CAISAQEGTGGSTEAFF. CDR3 bases: TGTGCCATCAGTGCCCAAGAAGGGACAGGGGGTAGCACTGAAGCTTTCTTT. The chain has TRBV10-3 and TRBJ1-1, with 11 bases aligning to TRBD1. Trimming cost V 4 bases and J 4 bases; bases outside gene matches: 11. There are 17 residues in the CDR3. The germline gives CDR1 ENHRY, CDR2 SYGVKD.

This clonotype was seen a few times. The CDR3 protein is CASRDTKYEQYF. The CDR3 DNA follows: TGCGCCAGCAGGGACACAAAATACGAGCAGTACTTC. V is TRBV5-1 and J is TRBJ2-7; TRBD1 might be the D (5 bases). Germline loops: CDR1 SGHRS, CDR2 YFSETQ. CDR3 length: 12 amino acids. The ends were cut back, 5 bases at V and 4 bases at J, with 10 bases in the middle.

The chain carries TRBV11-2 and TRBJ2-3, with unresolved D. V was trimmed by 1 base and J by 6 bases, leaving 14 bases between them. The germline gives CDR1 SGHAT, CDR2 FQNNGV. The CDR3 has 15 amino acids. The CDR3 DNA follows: TGTGCCAGCAGCTTAGTGACAAGTTTTGCGGATACGCAGTATTTT. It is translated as CASSLVTSFADTQYF.

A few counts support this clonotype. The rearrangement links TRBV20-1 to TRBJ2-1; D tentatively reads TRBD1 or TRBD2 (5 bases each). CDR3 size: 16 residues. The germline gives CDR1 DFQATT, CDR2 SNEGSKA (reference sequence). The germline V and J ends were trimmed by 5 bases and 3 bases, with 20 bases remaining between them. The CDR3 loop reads CSARPMGRNRYNEQFF. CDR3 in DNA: TGCAGTGCTCGACCTATGGGACGTAACCGCTACAATGAGCAGTTCTTC.